This TCR beta chain was recorded in a study of blood T cell repertoires in COVID-19. Turning to the study itself: Material from acute and convalescent COVID-19 was sourced from the United States, Italy and Spain. T cells, B-cell-depleted T cells, or PBMCs provided the cDNA or gDNA that served as material.

The CDR3 covers 13 residues. Trimming at V came to 9 bases and at J to 7 bases, leaving 11 bases not matched to a gene. Germline CDR1 is SNHLY and CDR2 is FYNNEI. Assay: immunoSEQ multiplex PCR; the TCRdb copy retains only in-frame clones and omits some. The sample has approximately 280,000 clones; more than 85% are singletons. Sequencing was performed on peripheral blood. The chain has TRBV2 and TRBJ2-7; 8 positions agree with TRBD2. The receptor's source is a man in his forties with acute or convalescent COVID-19. The CDR3 is CASELSGAGEQYF. CDR3 coding DNA: TGTGCCAGTGAACTTAGCGGGGCGGGGGAGCAGTACTTC. Full variable domain (remainder filled in from reference TRBV2 and TRBJ2-7): EPEVTQTPSHQVTQMGQEVILRCVPISNHLYFYWYRQILGQKVEFLVSFYNNEISEKSEIFDDQFSVERPDGSNFTLKIRSTKLEDSAMYFCASELSGAGEQYFGPGTRLTVT.